These T cell receptor delta chains were read from a single sample in a study of Vδ1+ human thymocytes. TCRdb reanalyzed the multiplex PCR reads using CATT. The repertoire consists of around 60,000 delta-chain clones, with approximately 15% occurring once and the leading ten covering about 0.4%. Sequenced material: Vdelta1+ gamma-delta thymocytes from the thymus. The receptors shown here come from a girl under three years old who had congenital heart surgery. The CDR3 runs from the conserved cysteine through the conserved F or W. A D gene is named only where the DNA matches it firmly. Expanded clones get a size class; other rows say once, few or many, or leave the size out.

clone_size d_call cdr3_length j_call v_call cdr3_aa cdr3_nt
few TRDD3 19 TRDJ1 TRDV1 CALGEIYVWGILSSDKLIF TGTGCTCTTGGGGAGATCTACGTCTGGGGGATCTTATCCTCCGATAAACTCATCTTT
few . 15 TRDJ1 TRDV1 CALGPLFPVADKLIF TGTGCTCTTGGGCCGCTATTCCCGGTTGCCGATAAACTCATCTTT
. TRDD3 21 TRDJ1 TRDV1 CALGELAHSNLGDRDSDKLIF TGTGCTCTTGGGGAACTAGCCCACTCGAACTTGGGGGATAGGGATTCCGATAAACTCATCTTT
few . 22 TRDJ1 TRDV1 CALGEPISYRTGGGRYTDKLIF TGTGCTCTTGGGGAACCCATTTCCTACCGTACTGGGGGTGGAAGGTACACCGATAAACTCATCTTT
few . 15 TRDJ1 TRDV1 CALGELMQGTDKLIF TGTGCTCTTGGGGAACTGATGCAGGGCACCGATAAACTCATCTTT
. TRDD3 20 TRDJ1 TRDV1 CALGEPILLVRLGATDKPIF TGTGCTCTTGGGGAACCCATTCTCCTAGTTAGACTGGGGGCCACCGATAAACCCATCTTT
few TRDD3 24 TRDJ1 TRDV1 CALLPYSYSVLGDTQKGRADKLIF TGTGCTCTTCTACCCTATTCCTACAGTGTACTGGGGGATACGCAAAAGGGAAGGGCCGATAAACTCATCTTT
few TRDD3 23 TRDJ3 TRDV2 CACDIAGLLGDTVVNGDTRQMFF TGTGCCTGTGACATCGCGGGGCTACTGGGGGATACGGTGGTTAACGGTGACACCCGACAGATGTTTTTC
few TRDD3 18 TRDJ1 TRDV1 CALGERGYALGVPDKLIF TGTGCTCTTGGGGAGCGGGGATACGCCTTAGGTGTCCCCGATAAACTCATCTTT
. TRDD3 17 TRDJ1 TRDV1 CALGDSTGDMMSHKLIF TGTGCTCTTGGGGATTCTACGGGGGATATGATGAGCCATAAACTCATCTTT
few . 19 TRDJ1 TRDV1 CALGETQPYRPQYTDKLIF TGTGCTCTTGGGGAAACCCAACCCTACCGACCCCAGTACACCGATAAACTCATCTTT
. . 16 TRDJ1 TRDV1 CALGDYRRLGTDKLIF TGTGCTCTTGGGGATTACAGGCGGCTGGGCACCGATAAACTCATCTTT
. TRDD3 22 TRDJ1 TRAV29/DV5 CAATQGDAYGPYVLPCTDKLIF TGTGCAGCAACCCAGGGGGATGCGTACGGGCCGTACGTACTTCCCTGCACCGATAAACTCATCTTT
. TRDD3 20 TRDJ1 TRDV1 CALGESSLSWGIREGPKLIF TGTGCTCTTGGGGAATCGTCCCTTTCCTGGGGGATACGGGAGGGTCCTAAACTCATCTTT
. TRDD3 19 TRDJ1 TRDV1 CALGERSGGYASYTDKLIF TGTGCTCTTGGGGAAAGATCGGGGGGATACGCCTCCTACACCGATAAACTCATCTTT
. . 21 TRDJ1 TRDV1 CALGTPSHNTSGALLTDKLIF TGTGCTCTTGGGACTCCTTCCCACAACACTTCTGGGGCTCTCCTGACCGATAAACTCATCTTT
. TRDD3 18 TRDJ1 TRDV1 CALGGLRGIRMYTDKLIF TGTGCTCTTGGGGGACTAAGGGGGATACGAATGTACACCGATAAACTCATCTTT
. . 13 TRDJ1 TRDV1 CALGAFSTDKLIF TGTGCTCTTGGGGCCTTCTCTACCGATAAACTCATCTTT
few . 19 TRDJ1 TRDV1 CALGELLTFGTGGYAKLIF .
few TRDD3 20 TRDJ1 TRDV1 CALGELARLLLGANTDKLIF TGTGCTCTTGGGGAACTTGCGCGACTACTGCTGGGGGCCAACACCGATAAACTCATCTTT
. TRDD3 15 TRDJ1 TRDV1 CALGELGGILTRLIF TGTGCTCTTGGGGAACTAGGGGGGATCCTTACAAGGCTCATCTTT
. TRDD3 23 TRDJ1 TRDV1 CALGRGYPKYWGILTSNTDKLIF TGTGCTCTTGGGAGGGGCTACCCCAAGTACTGGGGGATACTCACCAGTAACACCGATAAACTCATCTTT
. TRDD3 22 TRDJ1 TRDV1 CALGEPFPLGDRFSTDTDKLIF TGTGCTCTTGGGGAACCTTTCCCTCTGGGGGATAGATTTTCCACCGACACCGATAAACTCATCTTT
. TRDD2 19 TRDJ1 TRDV1 CALGDDSYRRGLYTDKLIF TGTGCTCTTGGGGACGATTCCTACAGAAGGGGCCTGTACACCGATAAACTCATCTTT
. TRDD3 18 TRDJ1 TRDV1 CALGEYPRWGIMARKLIF TGTGCTCTTGGGGAATATCCACGTTGGGGGATAATGGCCCGAAAACTCATCTTT
. . 15 TRDJ1 TRDV1 CALGEFLGYTDKPIF TGTGCTCTTGGGGAATTTTTAGGGTACACCGATAAACCCATCTTT
. TRDD3 19 TRDJ1 TRDV1 CALGECTLGRLGDTDKLIF TGTGCTCTTGGGGAATGTACCCTTGGGAGACTGGGGGACACCGATAAACTCATCTTT
few . 15 TRDJ1 TRDV1 CALGFQGPDTDKLIF TGTGCTCTTGGTTTCCAAGGCCCCGACACCGATAAACTCATCTTT
. . 17 TRDJ1 TRDV1 CALGELLAPRVTDKLIF TGTGCTCTTGGGGAACTACTTGCCCCGCGAGTCACCGATAAACTCATCTTT
. TRDD3 18 TRDJ1 TRDV1 CALGAGGGFPTGGDKLIF TGTGCTCTTGGGGCGGGCGGAGGGTTCCCTACTGGGGGCGATAAACTCATCTTT
few TRDD3 19 TRDJ1 TRDV1 CALGVRYGWGIPYADKLIF TGTGCTCTTGGGGTCCGCTACGGGTGGGGGATCCCCTACGCCGATAAACTCATCTTT
few TRDD3 28 TRDJ1 TRDV1 CALGEPFSLDFMRSFRLGDTLYTDKLIF TGTGCTCTTGGGGAACCCTTTTCGTTGGATTTTATGAGGAGTTTTCGTTTAGGGGATACTTTGTACACCGATAAACTCATCTTT
. TRDD3 20 TRDJ1 TRDV1 CALGPLLPLLGDKCTDKLIF TGTGCTCTTGGGCCTTTACTACCCCTACTGGGGGATAAGTGCACCGATAAACTCATCTTT
. TRDD3 22 TRDJ1 TRDV1 CALGDRPGPLYWGANVTDKLIF TGTGCTCTTGGGGATCGCCCGGGTCCCCTGTACTGGGGGGCGAATGTAACCGATAAACTCATCTTT
. TRDD3 21 TRDJ1 TRDV1 CALGKGPHPYWGIGVDLKLIF TGTGCTCTTGGGAAGGGTCCTCATCCCTACTGGGGGATAGGGGTAGACCTAAAACTCATCTTT
few TRDD3 17 TRDJ1 TRDV1 CALGGGGYPLGSDKLIF TGTGCTCTTGGGGGTGGGGGATACCCCCTCGGCAGCGATAAACTCATCTTT
few TRDD3 22 TRDJ1 TRDV1 CALGESSPRDRRGIPNPDKLIF TGTGCTCTTGGGGAATCCAGTCCTAGGGACCGGAGGGGGATTCCGAATCCCGATAAACTCATCTTT
. . 24 TRDJ1 TRDV1 CALGELPGTLEGCSSPPGTDKLIF TGTGCTCTTGGGGAACTTCCCGGTACACTCGAGGGGTGTTCCTCCCCTCCCGGCACCGATAAACTCATCTTT
few TRDD3 20 TRDJ1 TRDV1 CALGELSVRFWGISPDKLIF TGTGCTCTTGGGGAACTATCCGTTAGGTTCTGGGGGATATCGCCCGATAAACTCATCTTT
. TRDD3 20 TRDJ1 TRDV1 CALGSSEPWGTGRYTDKLIF TGTGCTCTTGGGTCATCCGAGCCGTGGGGGACTGGCAGGTACACCGATAAACTCATCTTT
. TRDD3 21 TRDJ1 TRDV1 CALGECVPARTGGYGSDKLIF TGTGCTCTTGGGGAATGTGTCCCTGCCCGTACTGGGGGATACGGGTCCGATAAACTCATCTTT
. . 17 TRDJ1 TRDV1 CALGEPNRGGPADKLIF TGTGCTCTTGGGGAACCCAATCGCGGGGGGCCCGCCGATAAACTCATCTTT
. TRDD3 19 TRDJ1 TRDV1 CALGEFYYGSPGGPGELIF TGTGCTCTTGGGGAATTTTATTATGGGTCTCCTGGGGGCCCCGGAGAGCTCATCTTT
once . 16 TRDJ1 TRDV2 CATDGAPSPYTDKLIF TGTGCCACCGACGGGGCCCCCTCTCCGTACACCGATAAACTCATCTTT
. . 21 TRDJ1 TRDV1 CALGELAGVLGFHPFPDKLIF TGTGCTCTTGGGGAACTGGCTGGGGTACTGGGGTTCCACCCCTTCCCCGATAAACTCATCTTT
few . 23 TRDJ1 TRDV1 CALGELIPTFPGDPTQYTDKLIF TGTGCTCTTGGGGAACTAATTCCTACGTTTCCGGGGGACCCCACACAGTACACCGATAAACTCATCTTT
few . 18 TRDJ1 TRDV1 CALGVNLRRGSSTDKLIF TGTGCTCTTGGGGTCAACCTACGGAGGGGATCCAGCACCGATAAACTCATCTTT
. . 21 TRDJ1 TRDV1 CALGEGGWSGRYDLHTDKLIF TGTGCTCTTGGGGAAGGGGGTTGGTCTGGGAGATACGACCTTCACACCGATAAACTCATCTTT
few . 17 TRDJ1 TRDV1 CALGPYYTSDCSDKLIF TGTGCTCTTGGGCCCTACTATACCTCCGATTGTTCCGATAAACTCATCTTT
few TRDD3 18 TRDJ1 TRDV1 CALGGPPYWGIRDDKLIF TGTGCTCTTGGGGGGCCACCGTACTGGGGGATACGGGACGATAAACTCATCTTT
. TRDD3 22 TRDJ1 TRDV1 CALGERRLLTPLGDSHTDKLIF TGTGCTCTTGGGGAACGTCGCCTCCTAACCCCACTGGGGGATTCCCACACCGATAAACTCATCTTT
medium-sized TRDD3 17 TRDJ1 TRDV2 CACDTDWGIRVRNKLIF TGTGCCTGTGACACCGACTGGGGGATTCGTGTAAGAAATAAACTCATCTTT
. . 22 TRDJ1 TRDV1 CALGEPHFLRSTGAPTSDKLIF TGTGCTCTTGGGGAACCGCACTTCCTACGCAGTACTGGGGCACCGACTAGCGATAAACTCATCTTT
. TRDD3 22 TRDJ1 TRDV1 CALGEHTYGGPNWGIPNDKLIF TGTGCTCTTGGGGAACATACCTACGGGGGACCTAACTGGGGGATACCCAACGATAAACTCATCTTT
. . 23 TRDJ1 TRDV2 CACDTGGWAPPGLADVLTDKLIF TGTGCCTGTGACACCGGAGGCTGGGCCCCCCCGGGACTAGCGGACGTACTCACCGATAAACTCATCTTT